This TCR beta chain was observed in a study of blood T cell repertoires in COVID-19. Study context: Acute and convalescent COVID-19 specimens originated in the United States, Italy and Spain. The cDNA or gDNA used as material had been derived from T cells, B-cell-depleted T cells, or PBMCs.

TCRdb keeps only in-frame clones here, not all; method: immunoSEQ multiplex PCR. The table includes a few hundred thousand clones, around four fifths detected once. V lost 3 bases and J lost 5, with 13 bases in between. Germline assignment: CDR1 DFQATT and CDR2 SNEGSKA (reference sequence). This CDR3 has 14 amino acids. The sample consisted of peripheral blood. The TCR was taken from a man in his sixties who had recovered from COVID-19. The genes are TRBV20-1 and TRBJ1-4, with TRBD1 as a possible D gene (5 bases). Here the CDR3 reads CSASVLQENEKLFF. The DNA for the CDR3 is TGCAGTGCTAGTGTTTTACAGGAGAATGAAAAACTGTTTTTT.